The source of this TCR beta chain is a study of T cells expressing NK-cell markers. Study at large: Eight donors were sequenced, of whom seven were HCMV-seropositive, while the remaining one was HCMV-seronegative. Whole-study findings and limits: Also leading the CD3+CD56-NKG2C+ fraction in a handful of donors were these clonotypes.

This CDR3 has 15 residues. cDNA encoding TCR beta was synthesized via 5'RACE template switching incorporating UMIs. TCRdb reprocessed the 5' RACE reads and reports one entry per CDR3 protein, with no DNA. This sample's table has about 430,000 distinct CDR3 sequences. Concerning this clonotype: Its cognate antigen is unknown.

The chain joins TRBV12-3 or TRBV12-4 to TRBJ1-2. This clonotype was sampled from a woman aged 50 to 60 in good health. Sequenced sample: blood T cells: a sorted CD56 or NKG2C T cell subset, CD4+ or CD8+ T cells, or bulk PBMC T cells (not recorded which). CDR3 protein: CASSQYSGAITGYTF.